The sequence of this TCR beta chain was determined in a study of vaccination and CD4 T cells after COVID-19. Study-wide background: Either a CEFX pool, an HIV-1 Nef pool, or no peptide was added to control cultures.

This clonotype was counted between two and nine times. Its antigen remains unknown. Indicated treatment: roughly 10-day PBMC culture with coronavirus spike peptide pools or control peptides (ViraFEST assay). The unexposed donor provided CD4+ T cells, which were taken before the COVID-19 pandemic (2011-2018). Cultures of PBMCs, a few million per well, were set up with 7.5 to 10 IU/ml IL-2 and roughly 9 ug/ml peptide pools. Germline-derived CDR1 and CDR2 are LNHDA and SQIVND (reference sequence). The CDR3 totals 12 residues. V was shortened by 3 bases and J by 7 bases, with 8 bases between the two germline ends. Sequencing of DNA taken from cultured CD4+ T cells relied on the Oncomine TCR Beta short-read assay. MiXCR was run by TCRdb on the PCR reads, yielding one entry per CDR3 protein. The data show 6,000 to 9,500 distinct CDR3 sequences, around 30% seen once.

This clonotype was obtained from a human donor in good health. Material: CD4+ T cells from blood, cultured in vitro. This chain joins TRBV19 and TRBJ2-3; unclear D gene. The DNA for the CDR3 is TGTGCCAGTAGTATGCACGGGTATACGCAGTATTTT. Translation: CASSMHGYTQYF.